The 7 T cell receptor beta chains below come from one sample, sequenced in a study of T cell responses to AZD1222 COVID-19 vaccine (dated by TCRdb to about 2021). Receptors were amplified or captured by the immunoSEQ multiplex PCR assay. TCRdb re-hosts the immuneACCESS table, in-frame sequences only. Its copies lack some clones; in the studies checked, an unresolved V gene accounts for under half of them, and the cause for the rest is not known. The sample has about 99,000 clones on record, 75% to 90% of them singletons. More than 20% of the sample goes to the ten largest clones. Reading the label with the study, this specimen's time point is: baseline before first vaccination. The starting material was peripheral blood, obtained on day 0 of AZD1222 vaccination. The receptors originated from an adult in good health.

This clone was observed a few times. V is TRBV25-1 and J is TRBJ1-2, with D possibly being TRBD1 (5 bases). The CDR3 has 13 residues. The V gene lost 1 base and the J gene lost 9 bases, with 12 bases spanning the gap. Germline-derived CDR1 and CDR2 are MGHDK and SYGVNS. The CDR3 loop reads CASSEFDQGRYTF. The CDR3 DNA is TGTGCCAGCAGTGAATTCGATCAGGGACGCTACACCTTC.

This chain links TRBV7-2 with TRBJ1-4; D possibly corresponds to TRBD1 (6 bases). Trimming left V 5 bases short and J 1 base short, with 14 bases between. Germline CDR1 is SGHTA and CDR2 is FQGNSA. The CDR3 spans 16 residues. In nucleotides, the CDR3 is TGTGCCAGCAGCCTGGACAGAGCAGGAACTAATGAAAAACTGTTTTTT. Translated, it gives CASSLDRAGTNEKLFF.

In DNA form, the CDR3 reads TGTGCCAGCTCACCACGGACAGGGGATGAAGCTTTCTTT. Amino acids: CASSPRTGDEAFF. The chain links TRBV18 to TRBJ1-1; TRBD1 aligns across 9 bases. The CDR3 consists of 13 residues. CDR1 is KGHSH, CDR2 LQKENI, per germline. With 1 base clipped from V and 7 bases from J, the junction kept 1 base outside the gene matches.

The chain couples TRBV4-3 to TRBJ2-1; D not certain. Trimming removed 0 bases at V and 8 bases at J, with 11 bases between. Germline CDR1 is LGHNA and CDR2 is YSLEER. The CDR3 covers 14 residues. The CDR3 bases are TGCGCCAGCAGCCAAGACCGGCCTTGGGATGAGCAGTTCTTC. Its translation is CASSQDRPWDEQFF.

This sequence joins TRBV12-3 or TRBV12-4 and TRBJ1-1; possible D gene TRBD1, 6 bases. V dropped 3 bases and J dropped 10 bases, with 9 bases sitting between them. This CDR3 region has 11 residues. CDR3 loop: CASSFGQIAFF. DNA for the CDR3: TGTGCCAGCAGTTTCGGACAGATAGCTTTCTTT.

This clone was observed once. The V call is TRBV5-1, the J call TRBJ2-1, with D possibly called TRBD1 or TRBD2 (5 bases each). The V and J ends lost 7 bases and 0 bases respectively, with 11 bases between them. Looked up from germline, CDR1 is SGHRS and CDR2 is YFSETQ. This CDR3 comprises 14 residues. CDR3 residues: CASAAGTSYNEQFF. The CDR3, as DNA: TGCGCCAGCGCCGCCGGGACCTCCTACAATGAGCAGTTCTTC.

The rearrangement uses TRBV6-5 and TRBJ1-1, with D perhaps TRBD1 (6 bases). The CDR3 length is 14 residues. Germline lookup yields CDR1 MNHEY and CDR2 SVGAGI. Trimming stripped 6 bases from V and 2 bases from J, with 13 bases between. The CDR3 sequence is CASSAQGLNTEAFF. The CDR3 bases are TGTGCCAGCAGCGCACAGGGCCTTAACACTGAAGCTTTCTTT.